This note documents a single T cell receptor beta chain sequence. Antigen: not known. Sequencing was performed with immunoSEQ multiplex PCR; in TCRdb, only in-frame clones are kept and a portion is missing. The table has roughly 33,000 clones, around 78% seen once. This CDR3 region has 12 residues. With 5 bases removed from V and 3 bases from J, the gap between germline ends came to 8 bases. Germline values: CDR1 SNHLY, CDR2 FYNNEI. This sample is part of a study of T cell responses to AZD1222 COVID-19 vaccine. Study conclusions and caveats: White British ancestry dominated among donors, who included more females, and clonal diversity was possibly underestimated.

This clonotype was obtained from an adult who received the AZD1222 COVID-19 vaccine. This sample comprised peripheral blood, obtained 28 days after the second AZD1222 dose. V and J are TRBV2 and TRBJ2-7, with TRBD1 as a possible D gene (6 bases). CDR3 DNA: TGTGCCAGCAGTCGGGACAACTACGAGCAGTACTTC. It is translated as CASSRDNYEQYF. The whole variable domain, filled in from reference TRBV2 and TRBJ2-7, reads EPEVTQTPSHQVTQMGQEVILRCVPISNHLYFYWYRQILGQKVEFLVSFYNNEISEKSEIFDDQFSVERPDGSNFTLKIRSTKLEDSAMYFCASSRDNYEQYFGPGTRLTVT.